A single sample is the source of the 15 T cell receptor beta chains below, sequenced in a study of control samples from healthy donors and cancer patients. TCRdb keeps only in-frame clones here, not all; method: immunoSEQ multiplex PCR. The data show around 95,000 clones, roughly nine tenths seen once. Material for sequencing was blood. All receptors come from a woman between 50 and 59 years old in good health.

The rearrangement links TRBV9 to TRBJ2-7; TRBD2 aligns across 7 bases. Per the germline V gene, CDR1 is SGDLS and CDR2 is YYNGEE. This CDR3 comprises 13 residues. V trimming: 0 bases; J trimming: 5 bases; junction bases outside the gene matches: 2. The CDR3 here is CASSVARGDEQYF. The CDR3 nucleotides are TGTGCCAGCAGCGTAGCTCGGGGGGACGAGCAGTACTTC. Using reference TRBV9 and TRBJ2-7 for the parts outside the CDR3, the full variable domain is DSGVTQTPKHLITATGQRVTLRCSPRSGDLSVYWYQQSLDQGLQFLIQYYNGEERAKGNILERFSAQQFPDLHSELNLSSLELGDSALYFCASSVARGDEQYFGPGTRLTVT.

The chain employs TRBV7-2 and TRBJ1-5; TRBD1 is a possible D gene (6 bases). CDR3 length equals 12 residues. The germline gives CDR1 SGHTA, CDR2 FQGNSA. V was trimmed by 5 bases and J by 5 bases, leaving 7 bases between them. The DNA of the CDR3 is TGTGCCAGCAGCCGACAGGATCAGCCCCAGCATTTT. Translation gives CASSRQDQPQHF. The entire variable domain, with the rest obtained from reference TRBV7-2 and TRBJ1-5, is as follows: GAGVSQSPSNKVTEKGKDVELRCDPISGHTALYWYRQSLGQGLEFLIYFQGNSAPDKSGLPSDRFSAERTGGSVSTLTIQRTQQEDSAVYLCASSRQDQPQHFGDGTRLSIL.

This chain uses TRBV7-3 with TRBJ2-1; 7 bases align to TRBD2. V was pared by 3 bases and J by 7 bases, with 3 bases of the junction left unmatched. The CDR3 totals 13 residues. Germline lookup yields CDR1 SGHTA and CDR2 FQGTGA. DNA of the CDR3: TGTGCCAGCAGCTTCGGGGGGAGGAATGAGCAGTTCTTC. Translation gives CASSFGGRNEQFF. The full variable domain, rest sourced from reference TRBV7-3 and TRBJ2-1, is GAGVSQTPSNKVTEKGKYVELRCDPISGHTALYWYRQSLGQGPEFLIYFQGTGAADDSGLPNDRFFAVRPEGSVSTLKIQRTERGDSAVYLCASSFGGRNEQFFGPGTRLTVL.

The V and J genes are TRBV15 and TRBJ1-4; D is uncertain. With 8 bases removed from V and 3 bases from J, the gap between germline ends came to 16 bases. Germline values: CDR1 LNHNV, CDR2 YYDKDF (reference sequence). CDR3 length equals 15 residues. DNA of the CDR3: TGTGCCACCGGTGAAGGCGGCATTTCTAATGAAAAACTGTTTTTT. Translating gives CATGEGGISNEKLFF. Full variable domain (remainder filled in from reference TRBV15 and TRBJ1-4): DAMVIQNPRYQVTQFGKPVTLSCSQTLNHNVMYWYQQKSSQAPKLLFHYYDKDFNNEADTPDNFQSRRPNTSFCFLDIRSPGLGDTAMYLCATGEGGISNEKLFFGSGTQLSVL.

The genes are TRBV9 and TRBJ2-5, with 7 nucleotides matching TRBD2. Germline CDR1 is SGDLS and CDR2 is YYNGEE. V trimming: 3 bases; J trimming: 2 bases; junction bases outside the gene matches: 4. The CDR3 sequence is 14 residues long. CDR3 sequence: CASSAYSGQETQYF. In DNA form, the CDR3 reads TGTGCCAGCAGCGCTTATAGCGGGCAAGAGACCCAGTACTTC.

The CDR3 nucleotides are TGTGCCAGCAGCTTTCTTCCGGGACAGAGGAACACTGAAGCTTTCTTT. Its translation: CASSFLPGQRNTEAFF. V gene TRBV7-8 combines with J gene TRBJ1-1; 7 bases are a match to TRBD1. V shed 3 bases and J 1 base; nucleotides not matched to a gene: 8. The CDR3 extends over 16 amino acids. Germline assignment: CDR1 SGHVS and CDR2 FQNEAQ.

The chain employs TRBV3-1 (or the pseudogene TRBV3-2) and TRBJ2-1, with 13 bases aligning to TRBD2. The ends lost 5 bases at V and 6 bases at J; junction bases unmatched: 10. Germline values: CDR1 LGHDT, CDR2 YNNKEL (reference sequence). CDR3 length: 17 residues. The CDR3 protein is CASSATSGGPRGNEQFF. The CDR3 DNA reads as TGTGCCAGCAGCGCGACTAGCGGGGGGCCGCGTGGCAATGAGCAGTTCTTC.

The chain employs TRBV6-2 or TRBV6-3 and TRBJ1-6; maybe TRBD1 (6 bases). This CDR3 comprises 15 residues. V lost 5 bases to trimming and J lost 11 bases, with 19 bases between them. Per germline, CDR1 MNHEY and CDR2 SVGEGT. The CDR3 loop reads CASSLQGNGKAPLHF. As DNA, the CDR3 is TGTGCCAGCAGTCTTCAGGGGAATGGAAAAGCACCCCTCCACTTT.

V gene TRBV9 combines with J gene TRBJ1-1, with D unresolved. The CDR3 spans 14 residues. Germline CDR1 is SGDLS and CDR2 is YYNGEE. V shed 0 bases and J shed 3 bases, with 9 bases lying between them. Here the CDR3 reads CASSVAWVDTEAFF. The CDR3 DNA reads TGTGCCAGCAGCGTAGCTTGGGTGGACACTGAAGCTTTCTTT.

The genes are TRBV6-5 and TRBJ2-1; 8 nucleotides agree with TRBD2. Germline assignment: CDR1 MNHEY and CDR2 SVGAGI. The CDR3 is 16 amino acids. The ends lost 3 bases at V and 6 bases at J; junction bases unmatched: 10. CDR3 region: CASSYFVTSALNEQFF. DNA of the CDR3: TGTGCCAGCAGTTATTTCGTGACTAGCGCACTCAATGAGCAGTTCTTC.

The CDR3 reads CATSRGGTSEAFF. CDR3 nucleotides: TGTGCCACCAGCAGAGGAGGGACCTCCGAAGCTTTCTTT. This sequence joins TRBV15 and TRBJ1-1; a weak D match, TRBD1 (5 bases). From germline, CDR1 is LNHNV and CDR2 YYDKDF (reference sequence). The CDR3 runs 13 residues. V was cut by 1 base and J by 8 bases, with 11 bases left in between.

The rearrangement joins TRBV7-8 to TRBJ1-1; maybe TRBD1 (6 bases). The germline CDR1 and CDR2 sequences are SGHVS and FQNEAQ. Trimming cost V 7 bases and J 1 base, with 16 bases left between them. The CDR3 consists of 15 residues. This CDR3 reads CASTQWGGANTEAFF. CDR3 coding DNA: TGTGCCAGCACCCAGTGGGGGGGCGCGAACACTGAAGCTTTCTTT.

The chain joins TRBV6-6 to TRBJ1-5; D is ambiguous. Trimming removed 6 bases at V and 1 base at J, with 10 bases between. The CDR3 is made up of 14 amino acids. The germline CDR1 and CDR2 sequences are MNHNY and SVGAGI (reference sequence). The CDR3 region is CASSPGGSNQPQHF. The DNA of the CDR3 is TGTGCCAGCAGCCCAGGCGGAAGCAATCAGCCCCAGCATTTT.

V gene TRBV5-1 combines with J gene TRBJ2-7, with TRBD1 as a possible D gene (5 bases). V gave up 0 bases and J gave up 0 bases, with 13 bases separating them. Germline CDR1 SGHRS, CDR2 YFSETQ. This CDR3 has 16 amino acids. The CDR3 nucleotides read TGCGCCAGCAGCTTGGCCGACAGTGGTGGCTCCTACGAGCAGTACTTC. Amino acids: CASSLADSGGSYEQYF. The full variable domain, rest sourced from reference TRBV5-1 and TRBJ2-7, is KAGVTQTPRYLIKTRGQQVTLSCSPISGHRSVSWYQQTPGQGLQFLFEYFSETQRNKGNFPGRFSGRQFSNSRSEMNVSTLELGDSALYLCASSLADSGGSYEQYFGPGTRLTVT.

This clone has more than one count but fewer than ten. The rearrangement links TRBV11-2 to TRBJ1-2, with 9 bases lining up with TRBD1. J was trimmed by 4 bases and V by 5 bases; bases with no gene match: 14. From germline, CDR1 is SGHAT and CDR2 FQNNGV. This CDR3 has 17 residues. The CDR3 DNA is TGTGCCAGCAGCCACCCCCACTGGACAGGGGCCGGCTATGGCTACACCTTC. Its protein is CASSHPHWTGAGYGYTF.